Below, 19 T cell receptor beta chains from the same sample are listed, as sequenced in a study of cytomegalovirus exposure and HLA in healthy donors. This PCR relied on a set of 60 Vbeta primers and 13 Jbeta primers. Profiling relied on immunoSEQ multiplex PCR, and the TCRdb table lists in-frame clones only, not all of them. This table holds around 98,000 clones, 69% found once. Specimen: PBMCs. The receptors come from a female donor in good health and CMV-seronegative.

On this clone: Other DNA variants within this sample encode the same CDR3. The chain is built from TRBV28 and TRBJ1-1; D ambiguous. The V and J ends lost 6 bases and 4 bases respectively, with 6 bases between them. Germline CDR1 and CDR2: MDHEN and SYDVKM. This CDR3 comprises 11 residues. CDR3 in DNA: TGTGCCAGCAGATCTAGCACTGAAGCTTTCTTT. Encoded protein: CASRSSTEAFF.

This clone was picked up one time. This chain links TRBV6-1 with TRBJ1-2, with 7 bases fitting TRBD1. The CDR3 is 15 amino acids. J was trimmed by 1 base and V by 6 bases; bases with no gene match: 8. In germline, CDR1 is MNHNS, CDR2 SASEGT. This CDR3 is CASSEGQYVNYGYTF. The CDR3 DNA sequence: TGTGCCAGCAGCGAGGGACAGTACGTTAACTATGGCTACACCTTC.

The chain links TRBV7-2 to TRBJ1-1; perhaps TRBD1 as D (5 bases). V lost 0 bases and J 4 bases, leaving 12 bases between the germline ends. Germline V gene sequence: CDR1 SGHTA, CDR2 FQGNSA. The CDR3 spans 15 residues. This chain's CDR3 is CASSLARGSSTEAFF. CDR3 DNA: TGTGCCAGCAGCTTAGCTAGGGGCTCGAGCACTGAAGCTTTCTTT.

This chain links TRBV11-3 with TRBJ1-2; 7 positions agree with TRBD1. The CDR3 has 14 amino acids. CDR1 is SGHNT, CDR2 YENEEA, per germline. V was pared by 3 bases and J by 6 bases, with 7 bases of the junction left unmatched. CDR3 DNA sequence: TGTGCCAGCAGCTTCCCGGGACAGCCTCATGGCTACACCTTC. It is translated as CASSFPGQPHGYTF.

This clone occurred a few times. In nucleotides, the CDR3 is TGTGCCAGCAGCGTAGAGGGGTCCTACAATGAGCAGTTCTTC. This codes for CASSVEGSYNEQFF. The chain couples TRBV9 to TRBJ2-1, with D tentatively TRBD1 (5 bases). Germline V gene data show CDR1 as SGDLS and CDR2 as YYNGEE. Trimming cost V 0 bases and J 1 base, with 5 bases left between them. The CDR3 is 14 residues long.

This clone came up once. The chain is built from TRBV5-1 and TRBJ2-2; D not resolved. Germline V CDR1 and CDR2: SGHRS, YFSETQ. The ends were cut back, 4 bases at V and 2 bases at J, with 15 bases in the middle. This CDR3 has 16 amino acids. CDR3 DNA: TGCGCCAGCAGCGTCGAGCTACAGAAAAACACCGGGGAGCTGTTTTTT. Translating gives CASSVELQKNTGELFF.

The rearrangement joins TRBV4-3 to TRBJ1-2; possibly TRBD1 for D (5 bases). The CDR3 extends over 15 amino acids. V was trimmed by 1 base and J by 5 bases, leaving 14 bases between them. The germline gives CDR1 LGHNA, CDR2 YSLEER. CDR3 bases: TGCGCCAGCAGCCAAGGCCCAGACAGTGGGTATGGCTACACCTTC. Residues: CASSQGPDSGYGYTF.

This chain's CDR3 is CASSLAVNYGYTF. In nucleotides, the CDR3 is TGTGCCAGCAGCTTAGCCGTTAACTATGGCTACACCTTC. The rearrangement joins TRBV7-9 to TRBJ1-2, with D uncertain. The CDR3 loop spans 13 amino acids. Germline V gene sequence: CDR1 SEHNR, CDR2 FQNEAQ (reference sequence). V dropped 0 bases and J dropped 1 base, with 3 bases sitting between them.

This chain connects TRBV30 to TRBJ1-1; D remains ambiguous. V gave up 2 bases and J gave up 11 bases, with 12 bases separating them. Per the germline V gene, CDR1 is GTSNPN and CDR2 is SVGIG (reference sequence). The CDR3 spans 11 residues. CDR3: CAWSPGPYAFF. CDR3 sequence (DNA): TGTGCCTGGAGTCCCGGTCCGTACGCTTTCTTT.

The CDR3 nucleotides read TGTGCCTGGAGCAGGGCGTCGGACACTGAAGCTTTCTTT. It codes for CAWSRASDTEAFF. The V gene is TRBV30, the J gene TRBJ1-1, with D perhaps matching TRBD1 (5 bases). Deletions cut 3 bases from V and 3 bases from J, with 11 bases between. Per germline, CDR1 GTSNPN and CDR2 SVGIG (reference sequence). There are 13 residues in the CDR3.

The rearrangement uses TRBV5-1 and TRBJ2-5; 7 bases match TRBD1. The germline V gene has CDR1 SGHRS and CDR2 YFSETQ. This CDR3 has 14 amino acids. V trimming: 4 bases; J trimming: 1 base; junction bases outside the gene matches: 4. The CDR3 DNA is TGCGCCAGCAGCCGGACAGGATCCCAAGAGACCCAGTACTTC. Its translation: CASSRTGSQETQYF.

The CDR3 DNA is TGTGCCAGCAGCCCAGGGGGCGGCTATGGCTACACCTTC. Amino acid sequence: CASSPGGGYGYTF. The chain combines TRBV7-3 with TRBJ1-2, with TRBD1 matching 8 bases. Germline V gene sequence: CDR1 SGHTA, CDR2 FQGTGA. V lost 5 bases and J lost 4; bases outside the gene matches: 3. The CDR3 consists of 13 residues.

V and J are TRBV18 and TRBJ1-6; D is unclear. The germline V gene has CDR1 KGHSH and CDR2 LQKENI. Trimming shortened V by 0 bases and J by 7 bases, and 10 bases separated the two germline ends. There are 15 residues in the CDR3. CDR3 loop: CASSPPDGLNSPLHF. The CDR3 DNA is TGTGCCAGCTCACCACCAGATGGACTAAATTCACCCCTCCACTTT.

The rearrangement uses TRBV6-6 and TRBJ1-1, with 7 bases identical to TRBD1. The CDR3 is 14 amino acids. V dropped 2 bases and J dropped 5; count of bases not matched to a gene: 5. Germline-derived CDR1 and CDR2 are MNHNY and SVGAGI (reference sequence). The CDR3, as DNA: TGTGCCAGCAGTTACGGGACAGCCAATACTGAAGCTTTCTTT. This encodes CASSYGTANTEAFF.

The chain has TRBV9 and TRBJ2-3; 8 bases are a match to TRBD2. J gave up 4 bases and V 2 bases, and 6 bases lay outside the gene matches. The V gene's germline CDR1 is SGDLS and CDR2 YYNGEE. The CDR3 is 15 amino acids. CDR3 in amino acids: CASSVTAGAPDTQYF. Here the CDR3 DNA reads TGTGCCAGCAGCGTTACAGCGGGGGCCCCAGATACGCAGTATTTT.

The chain is built from TRBV7-8 and TRBJ1-2; the D is unclear. The length of the CDR3 is 13 residues. Trimming removed 1 base from V and 2 bases from J, with 5 bases in between. The germline gives CDR1 SGHVS, CDR2 FQNEAQ. The CDR3 bases are TGTGCCAGCAGCTTAGATGGCAACTATGGCTACACCTTC. Protein: CASSLDGNYGYTF.

The J gene is TRBJ2-5, the V gene TRBV7-9; weak D call: TRBD2 (6 bases). Deletions cut 7 bases from V and 1 base from J, with 10 bases between. This CDR3 comprises 13 residues. The germline CDR1 and CDR2 sequences are SEHNR and FQNEAQ (reference sequence). The CDR3 sequence: CASTRLVQETQYF. The CDR3 coding sequence is TGTGCCAGCACCCGACTAGTCCAAGAGACCCAGTACTTC.

This clone has a handful of counts. The chain uses TRBV5-4 and TRBJ1-1; D is unresolved. Germline CDR1 is SGHNT and CDR2 is YYREEE (reference sequence). With 5 bases removed from V and 4 bases from J, the gap between germline ends came to 12 bases. The CDR3 is 13 residues long. The DNA of the CDR3 is TGTGCCAGCAGTCCTGACATCCTCACTGAAGCTTTCTTT. Amino acids: CASSPDILTEAFF.

The genes are TRBV15 and TRBJ2-5, with TRBD2 as a possible D gene (6 bases). The CDR3 has 13 amino acids. Trimming cost V 3 bases and J 5 bases, with 10 bases left between them. Looked up from germline, CDR1 is LNHNV and CDR2 is YYDKDF (reference sequence). CDR3 coding DNA: TGTGCCACCAGCAGTGGAGGGAAGGAGACCCAGTACTTC. This encodes CATSSGGKETQYF.